This record covers a single T cell receptor (beta chain). The source of the sample is a study of blood T cell repertoires in COVID-19. In the study overall: Sample material is recorded as cDNA or gDNA derived from T cells, B-cell-depleted T cells, or PBMCs.

In the original analysis: Cell counts per sample came from amplifying reference gene primers. Produced via immunoSEQ multiplex PCR; TCRdb's table is partial and in-frame only. The V and J calls and clone size come from that table; D and trimming were worked out from the DNA. This table has 200,000 or so clones, around 80% appearing once. Specimen: peripheral blood. This TCR was sampled from a human donor with acute or convalescent COVID-19. The donor label of this sample is uncertain.

The CDR3 is CAWSATGGFNQPQHF. CDR3 sequence (DNA): TGTGCCTGGAGTGCGACAGGGGGCTTCAATCAGCCCCAGCATTTT. This chain links TRBV30 with TRBJ1-5; 10 bases agree with TRBD1. Germline-derived CDR1 and CDR2 are GTSNPN and SVGIG (reference sequence). The CDR3 runs 15 residues. V lost 1 base and J lost 3; bases outside the gene matches: 3.